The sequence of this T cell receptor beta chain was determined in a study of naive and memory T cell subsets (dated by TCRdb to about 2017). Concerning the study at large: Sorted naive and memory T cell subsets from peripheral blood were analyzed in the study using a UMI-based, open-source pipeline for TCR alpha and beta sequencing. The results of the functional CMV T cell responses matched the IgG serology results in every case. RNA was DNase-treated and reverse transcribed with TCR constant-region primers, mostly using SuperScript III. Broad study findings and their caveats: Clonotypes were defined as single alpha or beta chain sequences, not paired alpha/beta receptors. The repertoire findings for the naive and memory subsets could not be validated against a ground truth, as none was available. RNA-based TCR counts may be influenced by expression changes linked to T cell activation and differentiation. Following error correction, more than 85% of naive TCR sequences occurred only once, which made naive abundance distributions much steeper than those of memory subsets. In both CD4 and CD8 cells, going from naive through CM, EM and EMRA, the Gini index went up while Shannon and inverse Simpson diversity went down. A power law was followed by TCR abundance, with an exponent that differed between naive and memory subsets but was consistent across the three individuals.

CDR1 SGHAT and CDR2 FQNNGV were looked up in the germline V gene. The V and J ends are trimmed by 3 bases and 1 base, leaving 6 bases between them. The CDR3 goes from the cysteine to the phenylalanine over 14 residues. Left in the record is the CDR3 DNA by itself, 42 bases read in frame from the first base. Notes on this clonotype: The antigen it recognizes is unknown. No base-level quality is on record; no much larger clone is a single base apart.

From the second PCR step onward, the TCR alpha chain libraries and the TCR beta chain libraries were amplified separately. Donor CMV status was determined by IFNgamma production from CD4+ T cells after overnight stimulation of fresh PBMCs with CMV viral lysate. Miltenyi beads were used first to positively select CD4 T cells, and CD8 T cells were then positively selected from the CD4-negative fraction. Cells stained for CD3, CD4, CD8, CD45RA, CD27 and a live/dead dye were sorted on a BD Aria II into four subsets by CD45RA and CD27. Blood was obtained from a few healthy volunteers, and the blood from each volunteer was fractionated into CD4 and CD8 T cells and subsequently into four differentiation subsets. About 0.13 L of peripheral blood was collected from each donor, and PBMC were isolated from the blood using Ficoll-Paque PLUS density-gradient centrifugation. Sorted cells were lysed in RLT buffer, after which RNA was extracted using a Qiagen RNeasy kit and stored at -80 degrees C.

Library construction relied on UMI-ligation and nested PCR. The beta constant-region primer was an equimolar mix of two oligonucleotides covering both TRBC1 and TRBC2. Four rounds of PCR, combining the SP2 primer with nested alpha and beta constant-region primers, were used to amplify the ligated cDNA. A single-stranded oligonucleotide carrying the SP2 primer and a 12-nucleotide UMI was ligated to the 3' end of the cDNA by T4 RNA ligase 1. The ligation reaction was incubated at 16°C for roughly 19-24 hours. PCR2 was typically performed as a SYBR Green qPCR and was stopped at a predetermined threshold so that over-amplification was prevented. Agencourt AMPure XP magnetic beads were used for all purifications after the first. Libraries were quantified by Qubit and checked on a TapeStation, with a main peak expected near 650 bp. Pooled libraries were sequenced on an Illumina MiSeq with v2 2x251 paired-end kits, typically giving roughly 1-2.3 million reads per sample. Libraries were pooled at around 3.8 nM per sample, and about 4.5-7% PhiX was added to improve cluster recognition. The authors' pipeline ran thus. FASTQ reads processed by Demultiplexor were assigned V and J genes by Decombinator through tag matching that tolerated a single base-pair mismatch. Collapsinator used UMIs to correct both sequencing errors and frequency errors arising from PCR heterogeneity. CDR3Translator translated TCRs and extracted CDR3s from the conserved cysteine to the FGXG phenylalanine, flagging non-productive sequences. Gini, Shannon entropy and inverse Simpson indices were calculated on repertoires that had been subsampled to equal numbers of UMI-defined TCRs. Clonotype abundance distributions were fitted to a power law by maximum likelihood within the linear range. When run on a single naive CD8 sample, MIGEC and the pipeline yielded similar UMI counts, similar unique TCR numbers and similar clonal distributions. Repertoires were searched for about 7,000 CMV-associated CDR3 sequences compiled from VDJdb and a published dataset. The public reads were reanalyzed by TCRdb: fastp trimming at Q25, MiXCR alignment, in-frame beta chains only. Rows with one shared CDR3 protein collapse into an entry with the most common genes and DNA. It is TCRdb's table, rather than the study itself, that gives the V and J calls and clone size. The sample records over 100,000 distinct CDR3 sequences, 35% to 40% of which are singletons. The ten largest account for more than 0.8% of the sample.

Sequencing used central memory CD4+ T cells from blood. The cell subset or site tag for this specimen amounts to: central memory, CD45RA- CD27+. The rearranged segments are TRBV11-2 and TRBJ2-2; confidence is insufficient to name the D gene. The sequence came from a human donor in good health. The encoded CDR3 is CASSFDGNTGELFF. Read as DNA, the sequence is TGTGCCAGCAGCTTCGATGGGAACACCGGGGAGCTGTTTTTT.